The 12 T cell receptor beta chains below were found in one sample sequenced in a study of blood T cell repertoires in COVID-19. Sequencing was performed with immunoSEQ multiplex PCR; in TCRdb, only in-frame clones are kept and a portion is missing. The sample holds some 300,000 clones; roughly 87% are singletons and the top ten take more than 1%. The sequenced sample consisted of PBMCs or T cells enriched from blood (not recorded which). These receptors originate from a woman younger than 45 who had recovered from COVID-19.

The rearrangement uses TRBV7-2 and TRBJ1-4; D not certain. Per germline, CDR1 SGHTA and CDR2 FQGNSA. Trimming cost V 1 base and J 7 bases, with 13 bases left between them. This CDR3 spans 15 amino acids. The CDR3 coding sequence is TGTGCCAGCAGCTTAGGACCCTCCGGAGGTGAAAAACTGTTTTTT. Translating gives CASSLGPSGGEKLFF.

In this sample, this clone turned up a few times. Written as DNA, the CDR3 is TGTGCCAGCAGTCTACAGGGGGGGAACACTGAAGCTTTCTTT. Amino acid sequence: CASSLQGGNTEAFF. This chain uses TRBV28 with TRBJ1-1; the match to TRBD1 covers 8 bases. With 5 bases clipped from V and 1 base from J, the junction kept 3 bases outside the gene matches. CDR1 is MDHEN and CDR2 is SYDVKM in the germline V gene. The CDR3 sequence is 14 residues long.

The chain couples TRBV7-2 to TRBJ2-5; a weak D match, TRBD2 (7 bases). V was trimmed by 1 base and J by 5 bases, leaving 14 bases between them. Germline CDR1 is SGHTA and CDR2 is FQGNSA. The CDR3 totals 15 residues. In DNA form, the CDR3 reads TGTGCCAGCAGCTTAGGCGGGGGCGCGGGGGAGACCCAGTACTTC. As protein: CASSLGGGAGETQYF.

In DNA, the CDR3 is TGCGCCAGCAGCTTGGTGGCAGGCCAAAACACTGAAGCTTTCTTT. Its protein is CASSLVAGQNTEAFF. J is TRBJ1-1 and V is TRBV5-1; D is ambiguous. The CDR3 is 15 residues long. Germline V CDR1 and CDR2: SGHRS, YFSETQ. V was shortened by 0 bases and J by 2 bases, with 11 bases between the two germline ends.

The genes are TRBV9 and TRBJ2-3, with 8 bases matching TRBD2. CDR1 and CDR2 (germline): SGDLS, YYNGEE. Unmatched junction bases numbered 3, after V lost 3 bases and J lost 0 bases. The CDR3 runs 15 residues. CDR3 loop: CASSGSGGSTDTQYF. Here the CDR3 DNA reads TGTGCCAGCAGCGGGAGCGGGGGTAGCACAGATACGCAGTATTTT.

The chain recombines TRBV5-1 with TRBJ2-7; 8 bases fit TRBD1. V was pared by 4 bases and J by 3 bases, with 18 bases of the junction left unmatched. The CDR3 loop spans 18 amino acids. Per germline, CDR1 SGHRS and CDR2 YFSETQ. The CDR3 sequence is CASSTRRSSRGRGYEQYF. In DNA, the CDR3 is TGCGCCAGCAGCACAAGGAGATCTTCCAGGGGGCGAGGCTACGAGCAGTACTTC.

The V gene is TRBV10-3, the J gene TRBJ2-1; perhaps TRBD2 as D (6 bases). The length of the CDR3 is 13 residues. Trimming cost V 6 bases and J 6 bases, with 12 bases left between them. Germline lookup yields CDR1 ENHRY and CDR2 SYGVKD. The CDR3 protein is CAIRAGGANEQFF. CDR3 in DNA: TGTGCCATCAGGGCGGGCGGGGCCAATGAGCAGTTCTTC.

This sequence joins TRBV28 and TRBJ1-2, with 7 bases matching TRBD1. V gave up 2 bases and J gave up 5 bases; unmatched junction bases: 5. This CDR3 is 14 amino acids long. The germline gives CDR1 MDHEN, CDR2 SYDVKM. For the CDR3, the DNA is TGTGCCAGCAGTTTAGCAGGGGGAGAGTATGGCTACACCTTC. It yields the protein CASSLAGGEYGYTF.

CDR3 sequence: CGVFGGDSTDTQYF. CDR3 sequence (DNA): TGTGGAGTCTTTGGAGGGGATAGCACAGATACGCAGTATTTT. The gene calls are TRBV28 and TRBJ2-3, with D possibly matching TRBD2 (6 bases). Germline V gene sequence: CDR1 MDHEN, CDR2 SYDVKM. The length of the CDR3 is 14 residues.

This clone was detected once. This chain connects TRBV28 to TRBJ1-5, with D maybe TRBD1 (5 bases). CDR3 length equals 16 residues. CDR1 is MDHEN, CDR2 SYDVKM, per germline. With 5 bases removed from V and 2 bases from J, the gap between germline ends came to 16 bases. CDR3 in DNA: TGTGCCAGCAGTCCCCGCGGGGGGTCAGGCAATCAGCCCCAGCATTTT. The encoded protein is CASSPRGGSGNQPQHF.

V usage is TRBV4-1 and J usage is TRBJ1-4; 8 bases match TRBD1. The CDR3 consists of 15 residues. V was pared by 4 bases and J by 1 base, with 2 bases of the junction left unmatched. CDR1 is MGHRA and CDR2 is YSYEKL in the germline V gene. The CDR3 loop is CASSPGQGTNEKLFF. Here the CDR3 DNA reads TGCGCCAGCAGCCCAGGACAGGGAACTAATGAAAAACTGTTTTTT.

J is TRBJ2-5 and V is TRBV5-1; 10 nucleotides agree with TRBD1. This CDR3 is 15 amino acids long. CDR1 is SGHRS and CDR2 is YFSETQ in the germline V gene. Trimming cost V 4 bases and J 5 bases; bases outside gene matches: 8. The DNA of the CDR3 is TGCGCCAGCAGCATGACAGGGGGCACGCGGGAGACCCAGTACTTC. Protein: CASSMTGGTRETQYF.